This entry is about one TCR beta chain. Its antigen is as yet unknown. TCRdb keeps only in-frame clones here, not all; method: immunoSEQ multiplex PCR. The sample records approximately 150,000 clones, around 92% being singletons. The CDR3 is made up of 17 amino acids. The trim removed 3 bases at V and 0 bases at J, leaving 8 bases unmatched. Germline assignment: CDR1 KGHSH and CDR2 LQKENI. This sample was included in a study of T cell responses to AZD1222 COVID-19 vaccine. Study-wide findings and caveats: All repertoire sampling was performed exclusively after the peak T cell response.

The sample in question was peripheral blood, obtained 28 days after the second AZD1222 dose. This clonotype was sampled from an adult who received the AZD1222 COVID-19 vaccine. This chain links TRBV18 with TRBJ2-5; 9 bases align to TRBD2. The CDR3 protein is CASSPNIPSGDQETQYF. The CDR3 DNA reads TGTGCCAGCTCACCGAACATCCCTAGCGGGGACCAAGAGACCCAGTACTTC.